Included here is one TCR beta chain sequence, with context. The clone's antigen remains unknown. No base quality information exists; no much larger clone differs at one position. The collaborating institutions used their own protocols to collect whole blood in K2EDTA tubes. For TCRbeta analysis, collaborators shipped samples in one of three forms: frozen whole blood, isolated PBMCs, or DNA extracted from either of those sample types. This sample stems from a study of blood T cell repertoires in COVID-19 (TCRdb year 2020). About the investigation overall: Collaborator samples came from the United States, Italy and Spain and covered acute and convalescent phases of COVID-19. The material from the prospective study consisted of cDNA or gDNA derived from T cells, B-cell-depleted T cells, or PBMCs. The dataset comprised deeply sampled blood TCRbeta repertoires from subjects exposed to, actively infected with, or recovered from COVID-19. The repertoires were made available in a free public database intended to serve as a resource for research on the immune response to SARS-CoV-2. The samples were drawn from the first 160 participants of the ongoing ImmuneRACE study and from 1,254 subjects provided by 6 global collaborators. Sample metadata almost always included a de-identified subject ID, COVID-19 status, age in years and sex. Where available, HLA class I and class II types were taken from metadata supplied by the sample provider and were not determined by assay-based typing.

From cysteine to phenylalanine, the CDR3 is 16 amino acids long. Only CDR3 DNA is held: 48 bases, read in frame from base 1. What the study reported, not specific to this receptor: The amount of clinical and demographic metadata varied by source and participant and was provided uncurated.

TCRbeta CDR3 regions were amplified from genomic DNA by means of the immunoSEQ Assay, a bias-controlled multiplex PCR. The study's processing was this. Within the assay, amplification of reference gene primers was used to estimate how many nucleated cells each sample contained. To quantify the absolute abundance of each unique TCRbeta CDR3 rearrangement, sequence reads were collapsed and filtered. For each sample, productive Simpson clonality was calculated as the square root of Simpson's diversity index over productive rearrangements. Here the immuneACCESS table is served through TCRdb, limited to in-frame sequences with V and J called. Missing clones are a known gap in these copies; in checked studies unresolved V genes cover under half, and the rest lacks a known reason. For V, J and clone size, that table is used; D and trimming come from the DNA. The sample has about 210,000 clones on record, approximately 78% of them singletons. Clones ranked in the top ten supply more than 10% of the sample.

The sequencing sample was made of peripheral blood. The chain couples TRBV21-1 to TRBJ1-1; TRBD1 is taken as the D call from the table, unchecked against the DNA. TRBV21-1 is recorded as a pseudogene. The sequence was collected from a woman aged 40 to 50 with acute or convalescent COVID-19. At the DNA level, the sequence is TGTGCCAGCAGCACAAGACAGGGCGCACTTAACACTGAAGCTTTCTTT. Translated, this gives CASSTRQGALNTEAFF.